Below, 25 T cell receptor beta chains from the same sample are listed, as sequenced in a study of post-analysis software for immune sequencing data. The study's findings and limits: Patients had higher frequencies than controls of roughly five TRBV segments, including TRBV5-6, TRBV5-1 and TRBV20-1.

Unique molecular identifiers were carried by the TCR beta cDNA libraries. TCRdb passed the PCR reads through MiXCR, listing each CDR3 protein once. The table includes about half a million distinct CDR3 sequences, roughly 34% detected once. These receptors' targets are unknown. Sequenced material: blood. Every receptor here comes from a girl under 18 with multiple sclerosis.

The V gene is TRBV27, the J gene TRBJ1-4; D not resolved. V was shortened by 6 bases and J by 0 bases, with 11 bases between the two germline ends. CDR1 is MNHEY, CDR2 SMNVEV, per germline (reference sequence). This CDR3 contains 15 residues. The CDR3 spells CASRSSSSTNEKLFF. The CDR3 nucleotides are TGTGCCAGCAGGTCCTCCTCATCAACTAATGAAAAACTGTTTTTT. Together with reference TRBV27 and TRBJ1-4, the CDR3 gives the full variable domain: EAQVTQNPRYLITVTGKKLTVTCSQNMNHEYMSWYRQDPGLGLRQIYYSMNVEVTDKGDVPEGYKVSRKEKRNFPLILESPSPNQTSLYFCASRSSSSTNEKLFFGSGTQLSVL.

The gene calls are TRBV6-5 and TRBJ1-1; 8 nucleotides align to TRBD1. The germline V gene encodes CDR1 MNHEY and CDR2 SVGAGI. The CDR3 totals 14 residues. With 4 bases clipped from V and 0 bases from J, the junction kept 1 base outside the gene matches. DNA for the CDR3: TGTGCCAGCAGTTTGGGACAGGTGAACACTGAAGCTTTCTTT. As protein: CASSLGQVNTEAFF.

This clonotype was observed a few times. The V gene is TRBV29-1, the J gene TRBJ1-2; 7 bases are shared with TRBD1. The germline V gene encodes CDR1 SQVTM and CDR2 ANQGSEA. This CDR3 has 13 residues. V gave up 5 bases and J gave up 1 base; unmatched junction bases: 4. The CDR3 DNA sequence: TGCAGCGTTTCCAGGGGGGGTAACTATGGCTACACCTTC. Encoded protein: CSVSRGGNYGYTF.

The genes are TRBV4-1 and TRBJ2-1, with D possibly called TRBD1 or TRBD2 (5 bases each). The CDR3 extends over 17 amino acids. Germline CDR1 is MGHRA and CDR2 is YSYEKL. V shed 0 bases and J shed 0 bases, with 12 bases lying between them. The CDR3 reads CASSQDITGRSYNEQFF. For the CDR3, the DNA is TGCGCCAGCAGCCAAGATATCACGGGACGCTCCTACAATGAGCAGTTCTTC.

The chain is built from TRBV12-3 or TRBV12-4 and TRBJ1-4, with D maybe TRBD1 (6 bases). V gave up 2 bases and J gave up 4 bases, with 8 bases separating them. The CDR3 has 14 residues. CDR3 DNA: TGTGCCAGCAGTTTACAGGGGTTTAATGAAAAACTGTTTTTT. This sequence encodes CASSLQGFNEKLFF.

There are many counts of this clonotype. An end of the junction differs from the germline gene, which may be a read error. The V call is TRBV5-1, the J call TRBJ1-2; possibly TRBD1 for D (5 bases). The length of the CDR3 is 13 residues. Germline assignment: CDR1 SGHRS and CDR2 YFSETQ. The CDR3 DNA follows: TGTGCCAGCAGTTTAGGCAGGGACTATGGCTACACCTTC. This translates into CASSLGRDYGYTF. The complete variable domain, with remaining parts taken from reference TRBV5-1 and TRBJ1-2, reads KAGVTQTPRYLIKTRGQQVTLSCSPISGHRSVSWYQQTPGQGLQFLFEYFSETQRNKGNFPGRFSGRQFSNSRSEMNVSTLELGDSALYLCASSLGRDYGYTFGSGTRLTVV.

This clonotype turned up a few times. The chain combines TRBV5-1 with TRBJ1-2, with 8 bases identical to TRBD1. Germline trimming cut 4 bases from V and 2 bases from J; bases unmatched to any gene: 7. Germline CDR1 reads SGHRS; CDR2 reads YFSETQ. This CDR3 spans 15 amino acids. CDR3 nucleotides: TGCGCCAGCAGCCGGTGGGACAGGTCCAACTATGGCTACACCTTC. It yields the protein CASSRWDRSNYGYTF.

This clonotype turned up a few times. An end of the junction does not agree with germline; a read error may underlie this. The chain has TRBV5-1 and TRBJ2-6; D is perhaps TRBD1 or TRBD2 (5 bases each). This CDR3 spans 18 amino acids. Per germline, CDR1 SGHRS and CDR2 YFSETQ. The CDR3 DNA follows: TGCGCCAGCAGCCTGGAGGAAACACGGACGTCTGGGGCCAACGTCCGGACTTTC. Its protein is CASSLEETRTSGANVRTF.

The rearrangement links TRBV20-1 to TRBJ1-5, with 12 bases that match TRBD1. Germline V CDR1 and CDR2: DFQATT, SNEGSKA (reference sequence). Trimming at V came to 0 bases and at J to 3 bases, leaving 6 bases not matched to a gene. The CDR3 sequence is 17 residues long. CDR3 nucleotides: TGCAGTGCTAGAGAGATTGGGGACAGGGGGCTCAATCAGCCCCAGCATTTT. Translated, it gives CSAREIGDRGLNQPQHF.

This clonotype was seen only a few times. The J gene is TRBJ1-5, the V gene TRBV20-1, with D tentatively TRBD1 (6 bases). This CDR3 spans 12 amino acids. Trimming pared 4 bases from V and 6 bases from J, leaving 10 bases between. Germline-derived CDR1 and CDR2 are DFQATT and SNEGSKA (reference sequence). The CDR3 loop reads CSATRQAQPQHF. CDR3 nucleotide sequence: TGCAGTGCTACAAGACAGGCTCAGCCCCAGCATTTT.

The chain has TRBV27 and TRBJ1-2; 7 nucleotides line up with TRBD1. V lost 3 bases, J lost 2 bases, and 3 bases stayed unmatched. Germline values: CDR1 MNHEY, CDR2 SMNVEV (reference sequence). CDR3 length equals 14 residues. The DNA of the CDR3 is TGTGCCAGCAGTTTGGACAGGTTCAACTATGGCTACACCTTC. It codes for CASSLDRFNYGYTF.

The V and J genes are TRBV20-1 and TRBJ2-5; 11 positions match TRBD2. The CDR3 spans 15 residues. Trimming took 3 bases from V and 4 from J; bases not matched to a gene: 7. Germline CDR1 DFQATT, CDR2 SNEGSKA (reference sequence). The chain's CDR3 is CSASISGGASETQYF. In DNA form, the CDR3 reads TGCAGTGCTAGCATTAGCGGGGGGGCCTCAGAGACCCAGTACTTC.

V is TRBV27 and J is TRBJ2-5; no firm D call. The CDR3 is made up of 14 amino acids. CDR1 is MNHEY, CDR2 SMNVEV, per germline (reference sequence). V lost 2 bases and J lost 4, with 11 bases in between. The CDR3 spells CASSLVHPGETQYF. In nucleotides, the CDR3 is TGTGCCAGCAGTTTAGTACACCCGGGAGAGACCCAGTACTTC.

DNA of the CDR3: TGTGCCAGCAGTGATCATAGCGGGGGCCGCTGGGGTGAGCAGTTCTTC. This codes for CASSDHSGGRWGEQFF. The V gene is TRBV25-1, the J gene TRBJ2-1; TRBD2 aligns across 9 bases. This CDR3 is built from 16 residues. J gave up 9 bases and V 3 bases, and 12 bases lay outside the gene matches. CDR1 MGHDK and CDR2 SYGVNS come from the germline V gene.

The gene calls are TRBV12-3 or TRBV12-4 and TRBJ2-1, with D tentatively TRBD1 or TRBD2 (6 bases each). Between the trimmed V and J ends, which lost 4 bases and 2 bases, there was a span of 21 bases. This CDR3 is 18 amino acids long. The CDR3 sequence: CASSWVGGLARPYNEQFF. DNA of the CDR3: TGTGCCAGCAGTTGGGTAGGGGGACTGGCCCGGCCCTACAATGAGCAGTTCTTC.

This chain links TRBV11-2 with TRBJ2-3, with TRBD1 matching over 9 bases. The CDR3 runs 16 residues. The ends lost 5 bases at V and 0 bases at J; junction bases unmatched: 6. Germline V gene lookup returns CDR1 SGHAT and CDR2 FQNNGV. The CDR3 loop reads CASSTWDRASTDTQYF. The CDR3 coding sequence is TGTGCCAGCAGCACCTGGGACAGGGCCAGCACAGATACGCAGTATTTT.

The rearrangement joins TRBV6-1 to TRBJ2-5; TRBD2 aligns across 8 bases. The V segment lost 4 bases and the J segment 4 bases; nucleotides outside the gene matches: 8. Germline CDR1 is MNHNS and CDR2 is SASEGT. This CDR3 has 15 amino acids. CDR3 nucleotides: TGTGCCAGCAGTGGGAGGACTAGCCACGGAGAGACCCAGTACTTC. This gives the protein CASSGRTSHGETQYF.

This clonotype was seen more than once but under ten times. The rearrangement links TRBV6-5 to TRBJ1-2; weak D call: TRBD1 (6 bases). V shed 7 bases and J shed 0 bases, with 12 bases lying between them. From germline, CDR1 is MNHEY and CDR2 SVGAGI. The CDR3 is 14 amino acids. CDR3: CASNRDNANYGYTF. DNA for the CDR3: TGTGCCAGCAACCGGGACAACGCTAACTATGGCTACACCTTC.

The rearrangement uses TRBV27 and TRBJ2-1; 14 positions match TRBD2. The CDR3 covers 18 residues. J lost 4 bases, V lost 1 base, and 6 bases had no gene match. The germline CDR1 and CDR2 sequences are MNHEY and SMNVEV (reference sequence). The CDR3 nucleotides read TGTGCCAGCAGTTTATTTACGACTAGCGGGGGGGCGTACAATGAGCAGTTCTTC. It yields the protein CASSLFTTSGGAYNEQFF.

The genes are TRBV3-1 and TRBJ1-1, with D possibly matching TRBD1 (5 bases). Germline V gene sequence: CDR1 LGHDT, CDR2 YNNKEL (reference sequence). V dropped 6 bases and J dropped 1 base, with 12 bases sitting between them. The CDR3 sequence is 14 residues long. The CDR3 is CASSPRGRNTEAFF. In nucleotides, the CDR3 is TGTGCCAGCAGTCCTCGGGGCCGGAACACTGAAGCTTTCTTT.

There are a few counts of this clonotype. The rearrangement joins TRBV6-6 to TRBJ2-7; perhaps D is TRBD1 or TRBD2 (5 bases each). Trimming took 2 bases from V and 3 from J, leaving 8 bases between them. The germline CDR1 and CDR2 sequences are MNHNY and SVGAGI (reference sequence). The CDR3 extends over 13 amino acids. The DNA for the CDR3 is TGTGCCAGCAGTTACCGTGGGGGCTACGAGCAGTACTTC. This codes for CASSYRGGYEQYF.

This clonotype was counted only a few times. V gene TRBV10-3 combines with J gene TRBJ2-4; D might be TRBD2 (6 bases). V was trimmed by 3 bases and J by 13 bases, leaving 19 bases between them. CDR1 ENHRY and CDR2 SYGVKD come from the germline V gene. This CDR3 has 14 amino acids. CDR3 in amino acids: CAISDQGRQWFQYF. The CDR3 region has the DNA TGTGCCATCAGTGACCAAGGGAGGCAGTGGTTCCAGTACTTC.

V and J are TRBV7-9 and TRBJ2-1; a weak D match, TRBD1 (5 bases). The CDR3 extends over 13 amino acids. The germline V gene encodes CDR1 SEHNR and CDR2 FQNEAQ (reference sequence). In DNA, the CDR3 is TGTGCTGGCAGGGTAGACATGAACAATGAGCAGTTCTTC. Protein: CAGRVDMNNEQFF.

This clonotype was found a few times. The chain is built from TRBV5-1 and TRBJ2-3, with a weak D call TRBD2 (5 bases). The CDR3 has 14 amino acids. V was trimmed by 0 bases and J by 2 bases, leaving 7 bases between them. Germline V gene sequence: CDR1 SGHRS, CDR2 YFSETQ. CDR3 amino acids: CASSLDGVTDTQYF. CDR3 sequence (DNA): TGCGCCAGCAGCTTGGACGGGGTCACAGATACGCAGTATTTT.

The CDR3 sequence is CATGGGAVTQYF. The CDR3 nucleotides read TGTGCCACCGGCGGGGGGGCGGTTACGCAGTATTTT. V is TRBV24-1 and J is TRBJ2-3; TRBD2 matches at 9 bases. The CDR3 has 12 residues. Per the germline V gene, CDR1 is KGHDR and CDR2 is SFDVKD. Trimming took 9 bases from V and 8 from J; bases not matched to a gene: 5.